The present T cell receptor (beta chain) was sequenced within a study of graft-versus-host responses after intestinal transplantation. The overall study: Anti-thymocyte globulin induction preceded about 3 years of tacrolimus and steroid maintenance in all recipients. Study-wide findings and caveats: Among recipient marrow samples, GvH clones were found; some appeared first in ileum or blood.

Libraries were prepared by immunoSEQ multiplex PCR; TCRdb keeps only in-frame clonotypes and omits some of them. The repertoire holds about 97,000 clones, about nine tenths seen once, with around 0.07% in the top ten. Trimming removed 1 base from V and 2 bases from J, with 12 bases in between. This CDR3 is built from 16 residues. CDR1 is MGHRA and CDR2 is YSYEKL in the germline V gene. Details on this clone: Its antigen is still unknown.

The gene calls are TRBV4-1 and TRBJ2-1; weak D call: TRBD2 (6 bases). The input for sequencing was unstimulated CD8+ T cells sorted from spleen or lymph node cells, taken before transplant. The source of this sequence is a human donor who was the organ donor for an intestinal transplant. CDR3 in amino acids: CASSQVGGLPYNEQFF. The CDR3 DNA reads TGCGCCAGCAGCCAAGTCGGGGGTCTCCCCTACAATGAGCAGTTCTTC.